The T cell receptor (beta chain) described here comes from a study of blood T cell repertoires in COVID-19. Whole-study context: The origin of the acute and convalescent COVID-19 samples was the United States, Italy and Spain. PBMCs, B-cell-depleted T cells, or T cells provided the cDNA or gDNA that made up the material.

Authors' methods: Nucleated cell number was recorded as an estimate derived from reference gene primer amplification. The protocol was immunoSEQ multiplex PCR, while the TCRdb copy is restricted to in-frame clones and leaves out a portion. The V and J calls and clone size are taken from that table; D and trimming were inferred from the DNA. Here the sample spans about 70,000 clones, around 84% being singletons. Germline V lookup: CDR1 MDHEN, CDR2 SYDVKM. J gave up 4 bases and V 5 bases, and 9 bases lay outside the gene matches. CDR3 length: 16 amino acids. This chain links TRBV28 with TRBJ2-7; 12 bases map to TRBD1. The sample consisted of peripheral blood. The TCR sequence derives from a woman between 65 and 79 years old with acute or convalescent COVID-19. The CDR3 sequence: CASSGTGTGGFYEQYF. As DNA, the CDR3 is TGTGCCAGCAGTGGAACCGGGACAGGGGGCTTTTACGAGCAGTACTTC.